These 4 T cell receptor beta chains originate from one sample sequenced in a study of blood T cells in healthy people across ages (dated by TCRdb to between 2015 and 2017). Receptor libraries were prepared by 5' RACE. The sample was run on an Illumina HiSeq 2500. A second about 7 to 12 cycle PCR used a sample-barcoded 5' primer and a J-beta primer mix. Clones were called with MiXCR by TCRdb after fastp trimmed the public reads at Q25, and only in-frame beta chains were retained. Entries that share a CDR3 protein sequence are merged under the most common genes and DNA. This sample lists about 830,000 distinct CDR3 sequences; about 62% were detected once. 25% to 35% of the sample rests with the top ten. The source material was blood. Receptor source: a man aged 25-40 years in good health.

The V call is TRBV5-1, the J call TRBJ2-1; 8 nucleotides align to TRBD2. The germline V gene has CDR1 SGHRS and CDR2 YFSETQ. The CDR3 consists of 14 residues. V dropped 4 bases and J dropped 8; count of bases not matched to a gene: 8. The chain's CDR3 is CASSPRSGDHEQFF. The CDR3, as DNA: TGCGCCAGCAGCCCCCGTAGCGGGGACCATGAGCAGTTCTTC.

In this sample, this clonotype turned up once. The chain employs TRBV29-1 and TRBJ2-3, with 8 bases fitting TRBD1. The V gene's germline CDR1 is SQVTM and CDR2 ANQGSEA. This CDR3 is built from 15 residues. With V trimmed by 6 bases and J by 2 bases, 10 bases remained unmatched. The CDR3 DNA follows: TGCAGCGTCTCGACAGGGGCCTCCACCACAGATACGCAGTATTTT. Translation: CSVSTGASTTDTQYF.

Here the CDR3 reads CASSRLAGSDTQYF. The CDR3 nucleotides read TGCGCCAGCAGCCGGTTAGCGGGGTCAGATACGCAGTATTTT. The rearrangement uses TRBV4-3 and TRBJ2-3, with 8 nucleotides matching TRBD2. The length of the CDR3 is 14 residues. Germline trimming cut 4 bases from V and 4 bases from J; bases unmatched to any gene: 4. CDR1 and CDR2 (germline): LGHNA, YSLEER.

The genes are TRBV7-3 and TRBJ2-7; D tentatively reads TRBD1 or TRBD2 (5 bases each). The DNA end is a closer match to TRBJ2-5, so the J assignment may be wrong. Germline CDR1 and CDR2: SGHTA and FQGTGA. The CDR3 is 16 residues long. The CDR3 DNA reads TGTGCCAGCAGCTTTTCCGGGACGGATACGGCAGAGACCCAGTACTTC. Amino acid sequence: CASSFSGTDTAETQYF.